The rows below give T cell receptor beta chains drawn from one sample of a study of shared clonotypes between healthy human individuals. Sequencing used immunoSEQ multiplex PCR; TCRdb keeps in-frame clones, though not all of them. The profile shows about 2.4 million clones, around 90% of them singletons. Sequencing was carried out using naive CD4+ T cells sorted from blood. The source of these receptors is a man between 18 and 35 years old in good health. CDR3s include the opening cysteine and the closing phenylalanine or tryptophan. Each record gives: D gene, clone size, J gene, CDR3 length, V gene, CDR3 DNA, CDR3 protein. A D gene is named only where the DNA matches it firmly. Only part of the rows carry a size: once, few, many, or a class if the clone is expanded.

TRBD1 NA TRBJ1-2 15 TRBV5-5 TGTGCCAGCAGCTTACTACAGGGGATTGGGTATGGCTACACCTTC CASSLLQGIGYGYTF
TRBD2 NA TRBJ2-2 18 TRBV4-1 TGCGCCAGCAGCCAAAATACGGGCCTAGCGGGAGACACCGGGGAGCTGTTTTTT CASSQNTGLAGDTGELFF
TRBD2 NA TRBJ2-3 18 TRBV11-3 TGTGCCAGCAGCTTAGTATCTGGGACTAGCGGTGGCACAGATACGCAGTATTTT CASSLVSGTSGGTDTQYF
NA NA TRBJ2-1 11 TRBV6-5 TGTGCCAGCAGTCAAACTGGAGAGCAGTTCTTC CASSQTGEQFF
NA NA TRBJ2-3 12 TRBV5-4 TGTGCCAGCAGCTTGGCCCAGGGGACGCAGTATTTT CASSLAQGTQYF
NA NA TRBJ2-5 13 TRBV7-2 TGTGCCAGCAGCTTCCTAACTTCGGAGACCCAGTACTTC CASSFLTSETQYF
NA few TRBJ1-4 14 TRBV9 TGTGCCAGCAGCGTAGATGGTAGAAATGAAAAACTGTTTTTT CASSVDGRNEKLFF
NA NA TRBJ2-2 12 TRBV5-5 TGTGCCAACAGCCGGACGACCGGGGAGCTGTTTTTT CANSRTTGELFF
NA NA TRBJ1-2 11 TRBV29-1 TGCAGCGTTGGGGACCGATATGGCTACACCTTC CSVGDRYGYTF
TRBD1 NA TRBJ2-5 14 TRBV9 TGTGCCAGCAGCGCCACAGGGGGCAAAGAGACCCAGTACTTC CASSATGGKETQYF
TRBD1 few TRBJ1-5 15 TRBV2 TGTGCCAGCAGTACAGGGGGCGAGAGCAATCAGCCCCAGCATTTT CASSTGGESNQPQHF
TRBD1 NA TRBJ2-5 16 TRBV7-6 TGTGCCAGCAGCTTAGCAGTGACAGGGGGCGAAGAGACCCAGTACTTC CASSLAVTGGEETQYF
TRBD1 NA TRBJ1-2 16 TRBV28 TGTGCCAGCAGTTTAAAAGGGACAGGAGGATTCGGTGGCTACACCTTC CASSLKGTGGFGGYTF
TRBD1 few TRBJ1-1 18 TRBV9 TGTGCCAGCAGCGTAGGGGACAGGGAAGGGGTACCAGACACTGAAGCTTTCTTT CASSVGDREGVPDTEAFF
NA NA TRBJ2-1 14 TRBV5-1 TGCGCCAGCAGCCCGGACAGCTACTACAATGAGCAGTTCTTC CASSPDSYYNEQFF
TRBD1 NA TRBJ1-1 14 TRBV11-2 TGTGCCAGCAGCTTAGAGGCCAGGGGGGGAAAAGCTTTCTTT CASSLEARGGKAFF
NA NA TRBJ1-1 15 TRBV29-1 TGCAGCGTCCTAGAAGGGGTTAGGGGAAACACTGAAGCTTTCTTT CSVLEGVRGNTEAFF
TRBD1 NA TRBJ2-7 15 TRBV10-3 TGTGCCATCAGTGAGCCGGACAGGCTGACCTACGAGCAGTACTTC CAISEPDRLTYEQYF
NA NA TRBJ1-4 15 TRBV25-1 TGTGCCACTAGACCCGAACGGGGGCGCGATGAAAAACTGTTTTTT CATRPERGRDEKLFF
NA NA TRBJ2-7 13 TRBV18 TGTGCCAGCTCACCCGGCGGGACCTACGAGCAGTACTTC CASSPGGTYEQYF
NA NA TRBJ1-2 15 TRBV9 TGTGCCAGCAGCATTTCGACGGATCCTAACTATGGCTACACCTTC CASSISTDPNYGYTF
NA NA TRBJ2-3 16 TRBV18 TGTGCCAGCTCACCCCTCGAGAGAGGGTGGACAGATACGCAGTATTTT CASSPLERGWTDTQYF
TRBD2 NA TRBJ2-3 15 TRBV5-1 TGCGCCAGCAGCTTGGTTAGCGGGGGGGCAGATACGCAGTATTTT CASSLVSGGADTQYF
TRBD1 NA TRBJ1-2 13 TRBV6-1 TGTGCCAGCAATCCGGACAGGGGGTATGGCTACACCTTC CASNPDRGYGYTF
NA NA TRBJ1-1 14 TRBV10-1 TGCGCCAGCAGCCCCGGGCCCTTGAACACTGAAGCTTTCTTT CASSPGPLNTEAFF
NA NA TRBJ1-4 20 TRBV7-7 TGTGCTAGCAGCTTATGGGCACCTTCGGGAAGCCTAACAACTAATGAAAAACTGTTTTTT CASSLWAPSGSLTTNEKLFF
NA NA TRBJ2-3 15 TRBV4-3 TGCGCCAGCAGCCAAGATGGGTTAGCCCAAGATACGCAGTATTTT CASSQDGLAQDTQYF
NA NA TRBJ1-6 15 TRBV14 TGTGCCAGCAGCCAAGACAGCAACGTTAATTCACCCCTCCACTTT CASSQDSNVNSPLHF
TRBD1 NA TRBJ1-2 13 TRBV30 TGTGCCTGGAGGACAGGGACTAACTATGGCTACACCTTC CAWRTGTNYGYTF
NA NA TRBJ2-1 12 TRBV9 TGTGCCAGCAACCTAATCGGTGATGAGCAGTTCTTC CASNLIGDEQFF
TRBD2 NA TRBJ2-1 18 TRBV18 TGTGCCAGCTCACCGCTATTACCTTTAGCGGGCAGCTACAATGAGCAGTTCTTC CASSPLLPLAGSYNEQFF
TRBD1 NA TRBJ2-6 15 TRBV10-3 TGTGCCATCAGAGCAGGGGGCTCTGGGGCCAACGTCCTGACTTTC CAIRAGGSGANVLTF
NA once TRBJ1-2 11 TRBV20-1 TGCAGTGCCACCGGTCACAATGGCTACACCTTC CSATGHNGYTF
TRBD1 NA TRBJ2-7 12 TRBV29-1 TGCAGCGTTGTAAAGACAGGGCTCGAGCAGTACTTC CSVVKTGLEQYF
TRBD2 NA TRBJ2-1 16 TRBV5-4 TGTGCCAGCAGCTTGGGGGGACTAGCGGGAGACAATGAGCAGTTCTTC CASSLGGLAGDNEQFF
TRBD1 NA TRBJ1-5 14 TRBV19 TGTGCCAGTACCCTAACAGGGGGTAATCAGCCCCAGCATTTT CASTLTGGNQPQHF
NA NA TRBJ2-3 14 TRBV5-1 TGCGCCAGCAGCCCCCTACGGGTTCTAGATACGCAGTATTTT CASSPLRVLDTQYF
NA NA TRBJ1-5 13 TRBV6-6 TGTGCCAGCAGCAACAGGGATGACCAGCCCCAGCATTTT CASSNRDDQPQHF
NA NA TRBJ2-6 17 TRBV18 TGTGCCAGCTCACCACCGACAGCGTCCTCTGGGGCCAACGTCCTGACTTTC CASSPPTASSGANVLTF
TRBD1 NA TRBJ2-7 14 TRBV5-1 TGCGCCAGCAGCACCGGGACAGCTACCTACGAGCAGTACTTC CASSTGTATYEQYF
TRBD1 NA TRBJ2-2 15 TRBV6-6 TGTGCCAGCAGTTTGAGGGACAGGGGCACCGGGGAGCTGTTTTTT CASSLRDRGTGELFF
NA NA TRBJ2-2 13 TRBV5-1 TGCGCCAGCAGCCAGGGTTATCGCGGGGAGCTGTTTTTT CASSQGYRGELFF
TRBD2 NA TRBJ2-2 19 TRBV5-4 TGTGCCAGCAGCTCGTCCTGGACTAGCGGGGGAAGTAACACCGGGGAGCTGTTTTTT CASSSSWTSGGSNTGELFF
NA few TRBJ1-2 14 TRBV9 TGTGCCAGCAGCGTAGGAGGGATTAACTATGGCTACACCTTC CASSVGGINYGYTF
TRBD2 NA TRBJ2-1 14 TRBV5-4 TGTGCCAGCAGCTTATCGGGGGGTCTAAGTGAGCAGTTCTTC CASSLSGGLSEQFF
NA NA TRBJ1-2 13 TRBV7-9 TGTGCCAGCAGCTTGTCACAGGTTGAGGGCTACACCTTC CASSLSQVEGYTF
TRBD1 NA TRBJ2-3 15 TRBV5-1 TGCGCCAGCAGCTTCGTGGGACAGGGGACAGATACGCAGTATTTT CASSFVGQGTDTQYF
NA few TRBJ1-6 16 TRBV14 TGTGCCAGCAGCCGCCGAGGTGGGAGAAAGGATTCACCCCTCCACTTT CASSRRGGRKDSPLHF
NA NA TRBJ2-5 14 TRBV30 TGTGCCTGGAGTAGGGCTAGCACTAGGGAGACCCAGTACTTC CAWSRASTRETQYF
NA NA TRBJ1-2 13 TRBV28 TGTGCCAGCAGCCGACCCCCCATCTATGGCTACACCTTC CASSRPPIYGYTF
NA NA TRBJ1-4 12 TRBV30 TGTGCCTGGACACGGGCGAATGAAAAACTGTTTTTT CAWTRANEKLFF
NA NA TRBJ2-2 13 TRBV19 TGTGCCAGTAGTATAGATTTTATAGGGGAGCTGTTTTTT CASSIDFIGELFF